This TCR beta chain was captured by sequencing in a study of blood T cell repertoires in COVID-19. Study in general: Samples of COVID-19 (acute and convalescent) were obtained from the United States, Italy and Spain. From T cells, B-cell-depleted T cells, or PBMCs came the material, which was cDNA or gDNA.

V lost 8 bases and J lost 2, with 19 bases in between. Germline V lookup: CDR1 LNHDA, CDR2 SQIVND (reference sequence). The CDR3 is 16 residues long. The authors' processing: Reference gene primer amplification gave estimated nucleated cell counts. Produced via immunoSEQ multiplex PCR; TCRdb's table is partial and in-frame only. From that table come the V and J calls and clone size; the DNA was used to work out D and trimming. The table includes around 140,000 clones, approximately 88% detected once. This chain links TRBV19 with TRBJ1-5, with D maybe TRBD1 (5 bases). The receptor's source is a man in his sixties or seventies with active COVID-19. The sample comprised peripheral blood. The CDR3 loop is CASGAKTGIGNQPQHF. The DNA of the CDR3 is TGTGCCAGTGGGGCCAAAACAGGTATCGGCAATCAGCCCCAGCATTTT.